Here is one T cell receptor beta chain with its context. Its antigen remains undetermined. No per-base quality is available; no much larger clone lies one base away. CDR1 MDHEN and CDR2 SYDVKM were looked up in the germline V gene. V drops 5 bases and J drops 4 bases, leaving 12 bases in between. Measured from the cysteine to the phenylalanine, the CDR3 is 13 residues long. CDR3 DNA only is kept here, 39 bases in frame from base 1. The entry originates in a study of pediatric ulcerative colitis (dated by TCRdb to between 2018 and 2020). Describing the broader study: From 8 to 10 newly diagnosed, treatment-naive pediatric ulcerative colitis patients and a few non-IBD control children, paired blood and rectal samples were collected. General findings and caveats noted by the study authors: Because repertoires came from total lymphocyte DNA, patterns in rare subsets such as regulatory T cells may not be reflected. With only four individuals, the healthy control group was small. A couple of patients' blood samples yielded substantially fewer templates for technical reasons and were excluded from blood-rectal overlap analysis. Rectal repertoire features separated controls, mild-moderate and acute severe colitis patients; acute severe colitis showed reduced rectal diversity due to clonal expansions. Two rectal CDR3 clonotypes turned up in every ulcerative colitis patient but in none of the controls. Autologous blood-rectal clonal overlap was significantly higher in ulcerative colitis patients than in controls, suggesting increased T cell trafficking to inflamed tissue.

Controls underwent colonoscopy for suspected IBD, had macroscopically and histologically normal endoscopy, and were not diagnosed with IBD within the following year. A blood sample was drawn at the time of the colonoscopy. The Wizard kit (Promega) was used to extract genomic DNA from both blood and intestinal samples. Using the immunoSEQ TRB Survey service, rearranged CDR3 beta regions were amplified from genomic DNA with multiplex V and J primers. To keep sequencing depth the same across samples, survey-level depth of up to 500,000 reads per sample was applied. The libraries were purified, combined into pools and sequenced with Illumina technology. In the source study's methods: immunoSEQ online tools were used for productive clonality, sample overlap, pairwise scatters, CDR3 beta length, V/D/J gene usage and productiveness. Calculated diversity was the number of unique rearrangements divided by total templates times 100; Shannon and Simpson indices were also computed. Principal component analysis was performed on Z-score normalized data with the R prcomp function and the ggbiplot package. Morisita's index was used to quantify the clonal overlap between blood and rectum within each subject. TCRdb retrieved this table from immuneACCESS and kept in-frame rearrangements only. Not all clones are present; in checked studies, unresolved V genes account for under half, and no reason is known for the remainder. That table furnishes V, J and clone size, whereas the DNA furnished D and trimming. In all, the sample holds tens of thousands of clones, and around 86% of those were seen once. The ten largest make up approximately 1.5% of the sample.

This chain is built from TRBV28 and TRBJ2-7, with the D assignment possibly TRBD1 or TRBD2, given 6 matching bases for each. Source material: blood. The TCR comes from a boy aged 5-17 years who was a control in a study of pediatric ulcerative colitis. The CDR3 is CASSPGAGYEQYF. Here is the DNA: TGTGCCAGCAGTCCAGGGGCGGGATACGAGCAGTACTTC. The entire variable domain, with the stretches around the CDR3 drawn from the reference TRBV28 and TRBJ2-7 proteins, is DVKVTQSSRYLVKRTGEKVFLECVQDMDHENMFWYRQDPGLGLRLIYFSYDVKMKEKGDIPEGYSVSREKKERFSLILESASTNQTSMYLCASSPGAGYEQYFGPGTRLTVT.